This TCR beta chain is drawn from a study of blood T cell repertoires in COVID-19. Study-wide context: Samples came from the United States, Italy and Spain, spanning acute and convalescent COVID-19. From T cells, B-cell-depleted T cells, or PBMCs came the material, which was cDNA or gDNA.

The CDR3 loop spans 14 amino acids. V gave up 4 bases and J gave up 5 bases; unmatched junction bases: 6. Germline values: CDR1 SNHLY, CDR2 FYNNEI. In the authors' workflow: For nucleated cells, counts were estimated from reference gene primer amplification. Here immunoSEQ multiplex PCR was the method, and the copy in TCRdb shows in-frame clones only, minus some. V, J and clone size are those of that table, while D and trimming were read from the DNA. The sample records about 170,000 clones, around four fifths being singletons. The sequencing sample was made of peripheral blood. The chain uses TRBV2 and TRBJ2-7; 9 bases match TRBD2. This clonotype was sampled from a man aged 35-49 years who had recovered from COVID-19. The CDR3 loop is CASSGRGGSNEQYF. The CDR3 nucleotides are TGTGCCAGCAGTGGGCGGGGGGGCAGCAACGAGCAGTACTTC. Combining the CDR3 with reference TRBV2 and TRBJ2-7 gives the whole variable domain EPEVTQTPSHQVTQMGQEVILRCVPISNHLYFYWYRQILGQKVEFLVSFYNNEISEKSEIFDDQFSVERPDGSNFTLKIRSTKLEDSAMYFCASSGRGGSNEQYFGPGTRLTVT.